The T cell receptor beta chain under discussion was sequenced for a study of CD4 and CD8 cells across lung adenocarcinoma regions (dated by TCRdb to between 2017 and 2018). In terms of the full investigation: The study compared tumor centers with tumor margins to examine intratumor heterogeneity of the T cell receptor repertoire.

Notes on this clonotype: Its target antigen remains unknown. No base-level quality is on record; no much larger clone is a single base apart.

Patients with localized lung adenocarcinoma, a subtype of non-small cell lung cancer, were used as donors. These samples came from the margins of localized lung adenocarcinomas. For TCR repertoire analysis, CD8+ T cells taken from tumor tissue were profiled apart from CD4+ T cells. Looking up the germline V gene yields CDR1 SGHRS and CDR2 YFSETQ. The V and J ends are trimmed by 0 bases and 2 bases, leaving 7 bases between them. Measured from the cysteine to the phenylalanine, the CDR3 is 14 residues long. The kept DNA is CDR3 alone, 42 bases in frame from the first base. Library generation was performed with PCR. Sequencer: HiSeq X Ten. In TCRdb, the public reads were trimmed at Q25 with fastp and aligned with MiXCR, with productive beta chains retained. Under each unique CDR3 protein, matching rows form one entry showing the most common genes and DNA. The sample records more than 9,000 distinct CDR3 sequences, around 50% of which are singletons. About 27% of the sample lies in the top ten.

What was sequenced was CD8+ T cells from the margin of a lung tumor. The cell subset or site label corresponds to: tumor margin region. Recombination connected TRBV5-1 to TRBJ2-3; confidence is insufficient to name the D gene. The sequence was obtained from a female donor with lung adenocarcinoma. The CD4 and CD8 labels of this study may be unreliable. The nucleotides read TGCGCCAGCAGCTTGGTCGGAACCACAGATACGCAGTATTTT. Protein translation: CASSLVGTTDTQYF.